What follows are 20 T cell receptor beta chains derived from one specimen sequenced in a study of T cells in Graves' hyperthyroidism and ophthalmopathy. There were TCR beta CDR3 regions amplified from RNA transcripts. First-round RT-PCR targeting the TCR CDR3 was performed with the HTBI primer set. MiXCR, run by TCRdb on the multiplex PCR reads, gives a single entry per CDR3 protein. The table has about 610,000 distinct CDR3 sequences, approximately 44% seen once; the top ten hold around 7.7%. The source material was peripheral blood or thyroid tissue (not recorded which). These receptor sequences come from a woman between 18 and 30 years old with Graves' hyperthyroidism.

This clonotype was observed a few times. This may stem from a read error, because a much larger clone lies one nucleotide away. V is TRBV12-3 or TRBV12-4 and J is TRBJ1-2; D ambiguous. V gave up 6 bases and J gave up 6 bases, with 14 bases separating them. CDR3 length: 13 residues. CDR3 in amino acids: CASRTGILDGYTF. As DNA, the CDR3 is TGTGCCAGCAGGACGGGCATCCTCGATGGCTACACCTTC.

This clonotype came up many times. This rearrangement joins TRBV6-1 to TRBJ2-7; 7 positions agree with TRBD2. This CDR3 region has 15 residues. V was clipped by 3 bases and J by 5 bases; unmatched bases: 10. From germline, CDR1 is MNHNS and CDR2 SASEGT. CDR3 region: CASSEIAGGTDEQYF. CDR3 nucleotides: TGTGCCAGCAGTGAGATAGCGGGTGGAACGGACGAGCAGTACTTC.

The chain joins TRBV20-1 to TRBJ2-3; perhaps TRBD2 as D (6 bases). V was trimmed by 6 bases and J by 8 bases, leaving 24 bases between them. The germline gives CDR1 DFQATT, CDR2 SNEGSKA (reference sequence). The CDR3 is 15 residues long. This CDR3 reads CSAPGVTGAAPTQYF. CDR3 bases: TGCAGTGCCCCGGGGGTGACGGGAGCTGCCCCTACGCAGTATTTT.

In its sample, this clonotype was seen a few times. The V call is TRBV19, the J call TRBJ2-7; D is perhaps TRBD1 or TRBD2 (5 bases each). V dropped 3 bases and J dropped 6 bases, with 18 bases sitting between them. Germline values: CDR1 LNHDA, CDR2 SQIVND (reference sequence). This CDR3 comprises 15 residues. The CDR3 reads CASSIPGLVGGEQYF. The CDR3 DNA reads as TGTGCCAGTAGTATTCCGGGGCTCGTGGGTGGCGAGCAGTACTTC. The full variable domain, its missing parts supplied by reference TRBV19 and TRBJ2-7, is DGGITQSPKYLFRKEGQNVTLSCEQNLNHDAMYWYRQDPGQGLRLIYYSQIVNDFQKGDIAEGYSVSREKKESFPLTVTSAQKNPTAFYLCASSIPGLVGGEQYFGPGTRLTVT.

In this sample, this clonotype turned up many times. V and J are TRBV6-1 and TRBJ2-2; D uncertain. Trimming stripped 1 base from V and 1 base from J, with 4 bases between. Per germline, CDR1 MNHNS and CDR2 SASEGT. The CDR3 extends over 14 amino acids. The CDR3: CASSEGGNTGELFF. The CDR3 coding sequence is TGTGCCAGCAGTGAAGGGGGGAACACCGGGGAGCTGTTTTTT.

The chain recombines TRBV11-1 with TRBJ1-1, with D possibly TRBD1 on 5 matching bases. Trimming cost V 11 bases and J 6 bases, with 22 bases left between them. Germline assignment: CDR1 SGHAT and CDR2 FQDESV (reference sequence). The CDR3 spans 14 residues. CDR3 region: CAWSSTGHGAEAFF. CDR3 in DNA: TGTGCCTGGAGTTCCACCGGACACGGCGCTGAAGCTTTCTTT.

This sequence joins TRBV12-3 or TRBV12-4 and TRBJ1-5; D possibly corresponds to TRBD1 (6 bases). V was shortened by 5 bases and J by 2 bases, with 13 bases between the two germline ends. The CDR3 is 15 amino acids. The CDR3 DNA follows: TGTGCCAGCAGTCCAGGGGTTGCGGGCAATCAGCCCCAGCATTTT. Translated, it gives CASSPGVAGNQPQHF.

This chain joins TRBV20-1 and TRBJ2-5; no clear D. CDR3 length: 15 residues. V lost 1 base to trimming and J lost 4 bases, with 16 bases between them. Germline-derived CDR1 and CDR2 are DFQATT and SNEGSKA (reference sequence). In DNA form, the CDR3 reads TGCAGTGCTAGAGGGGGTCGGGCAGAAGTAGAGACCCAGTACTTC. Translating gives CSARGGRAEVETQYF.

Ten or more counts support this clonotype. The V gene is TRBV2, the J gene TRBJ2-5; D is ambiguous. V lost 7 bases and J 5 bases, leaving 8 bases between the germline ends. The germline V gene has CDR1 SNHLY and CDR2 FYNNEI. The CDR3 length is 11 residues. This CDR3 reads CASTLRETQYF. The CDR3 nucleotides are TGTGCCAGCACTCTCAGGGAGACCCAGTACTTC.

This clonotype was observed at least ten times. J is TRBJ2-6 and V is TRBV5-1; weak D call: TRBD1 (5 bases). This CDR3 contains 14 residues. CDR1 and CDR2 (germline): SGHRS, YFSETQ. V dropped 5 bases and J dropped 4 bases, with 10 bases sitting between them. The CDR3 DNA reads TGCGCCAGCAGAAGGGGCGAAGGGGCCAACGTCCTGACTTTC. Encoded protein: CASRRGEGANVLTF.

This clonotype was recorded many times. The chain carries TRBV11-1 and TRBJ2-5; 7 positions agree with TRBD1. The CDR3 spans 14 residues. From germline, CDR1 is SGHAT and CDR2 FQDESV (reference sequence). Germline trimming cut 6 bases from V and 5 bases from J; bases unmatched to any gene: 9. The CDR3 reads CASRTGQEWETQYF. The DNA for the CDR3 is TGTGCCAGCAGAACCGGACAGGAGTGGGAGACCCAGTACTTC. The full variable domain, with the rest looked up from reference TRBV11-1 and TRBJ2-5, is EAEVAQSPRYKITEKSQAVAFWCDPISGHATLYWYRQILGQGPELLVQFQDESVVDDSQLPKDRFSAERLKGVDSTLKIQPAELGDSAMYLCASRTGQEWETQYFGPGTRLLVL.

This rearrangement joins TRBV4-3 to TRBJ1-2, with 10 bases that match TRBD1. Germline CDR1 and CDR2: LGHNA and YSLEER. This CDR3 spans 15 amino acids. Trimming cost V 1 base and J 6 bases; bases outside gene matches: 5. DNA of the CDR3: TGCGCCAGCAGCCAAGTCCGGACAGGGGGAAATGGCTACACCTTC. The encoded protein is CASSQVRTGGNGYTF.

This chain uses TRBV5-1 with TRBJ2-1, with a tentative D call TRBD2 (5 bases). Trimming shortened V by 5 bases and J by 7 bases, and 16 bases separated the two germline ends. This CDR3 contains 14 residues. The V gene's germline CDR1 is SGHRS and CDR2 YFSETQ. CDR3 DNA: TGCGCCAGCAGTCCGGAGGCGGGTGAGAATGAGCAGTTCTTC. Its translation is CASSPEAGENEQFF.

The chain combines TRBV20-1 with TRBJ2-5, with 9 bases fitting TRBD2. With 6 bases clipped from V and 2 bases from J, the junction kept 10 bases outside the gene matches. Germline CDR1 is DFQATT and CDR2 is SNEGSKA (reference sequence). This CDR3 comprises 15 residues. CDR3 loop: CSAPRTSVLQETQYF. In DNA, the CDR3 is TGCAGTGCGCCGCGGACTAGCGTGTTACAAGAGACCCAGTACTTC.

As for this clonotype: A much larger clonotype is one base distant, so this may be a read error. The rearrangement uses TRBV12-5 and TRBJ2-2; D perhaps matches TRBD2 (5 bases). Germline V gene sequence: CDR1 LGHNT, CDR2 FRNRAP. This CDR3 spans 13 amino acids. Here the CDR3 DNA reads TGTGCTAGTGTTTACGGGCGCACCGGGGAGCTGCTTTTT. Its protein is CASVYGRTGELLF.

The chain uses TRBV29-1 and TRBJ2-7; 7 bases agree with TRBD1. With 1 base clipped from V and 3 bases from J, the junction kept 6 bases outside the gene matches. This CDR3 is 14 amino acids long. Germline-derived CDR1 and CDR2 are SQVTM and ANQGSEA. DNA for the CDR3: TGCAGCGTTGAAGGGCCTACAGGGGTCTACGAGCAGTACTTC. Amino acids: CSVEGPTGVYEQYF.

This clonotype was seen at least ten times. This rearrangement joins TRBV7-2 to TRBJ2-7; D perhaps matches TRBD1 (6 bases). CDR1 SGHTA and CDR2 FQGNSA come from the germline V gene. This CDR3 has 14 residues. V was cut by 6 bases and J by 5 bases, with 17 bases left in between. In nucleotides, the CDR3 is TGTGCCAGCAGTACAATGGGACAAAACCACGAGCAGTACTTC. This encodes CASSTMGQNHEQYF.

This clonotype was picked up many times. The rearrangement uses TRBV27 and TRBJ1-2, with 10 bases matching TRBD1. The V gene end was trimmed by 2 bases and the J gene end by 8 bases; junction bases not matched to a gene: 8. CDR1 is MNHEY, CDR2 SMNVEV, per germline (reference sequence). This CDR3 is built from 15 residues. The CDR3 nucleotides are TGTGCCAGCAGTTTAGCCGGGACAGGGGACGGAGGCTACACCTTC. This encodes CASSLAGTGDGGYTF.

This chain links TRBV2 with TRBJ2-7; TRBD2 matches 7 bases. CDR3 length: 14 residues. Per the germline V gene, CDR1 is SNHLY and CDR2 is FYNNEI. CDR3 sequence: CARHLARELYEQYF. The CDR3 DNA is TGTGCTAGACACCTAGCGCGGGAGCTCTACGAGCAGTACTTC.

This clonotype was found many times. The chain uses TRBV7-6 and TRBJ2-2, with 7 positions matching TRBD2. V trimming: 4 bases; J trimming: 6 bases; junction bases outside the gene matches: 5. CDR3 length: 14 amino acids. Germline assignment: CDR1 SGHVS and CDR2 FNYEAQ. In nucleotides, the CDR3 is TGTGCCAGCAGCTCAAGGGGACTATCCGGGGAGCTGTTTTTT. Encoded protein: CASSSRGLSGELFF.